Following are 7 T cell receptor beta chains from one sample sequenced in a study of cytomegalovirus exposure and HLA in healthy donors. A multiplex PCR was run with 60 Vbeta primers and 13 Jbeta primers. Sequenced by immunoSEQ multiplex PCR; TCRdb stores in-frame clones only, minus some. The data contain fewer than 200,000 clones, 70% to 90% of them singletons. Sequenced sample: PBMCs. The receptors derive from a woman aged 18-29 years in good health and CMV-seronegative.

The chain carries TRBV6-5 and TRBJ2-2, with 8 bases lining up with TRBD1. The germline V gene has CDR1 MNHEY and CDR2 SVGAGI. This CDR3 comprises 14 residues. V was clipped by 6 bases and J by 6 bases; unmatched bases: 6. The CDR3 DNA follows: TGTGCCAGCAGCTACAGGGGGTCCGCCGGGGAGCTGTTTTTT. Protein: CASSYRGSAGELFF.

This chain connects TRBV11-1 to TRBJ2-3; possible D gene TRBD1, 5 bases. CDR3 length: 15 residues. Germline V gene lookup returns CDR1 SGHAT and CDR2 FQDESV (reference sequence). Trimming took 1 base from V and 0 from J, leaving 8 bases between them. The DNA for the CDR3 is TGTGCCAGCAGCTTAGAGGGGCGTAGCACAGATACGCAGTATTTT. Encoded protein: CASSLEGRSTDTQYF.

This rearrangement joins TRBV2 to TRBJ1-5; 9 positions match TRBD1. Trimming at V came to 6 bases and at J to 4 bases, leaving 13 bases not matched to a gene. Germline V CDR1 and CDR2: SNHLY, FYNNEI. This CDR3 has 17 amino acids. The CDR3 bases are TGTGCCAGCAGCCCGGGACAGGGCCTCTATGTGAATCAGCCCCAGCATTTT. Translating it yields CASSPGQGLYVNQPQHF.

This chain joins TRBV19 and TRBJ2-5, with 12 bases that match TRBD1. The J call may not be correct, given that the DNA end is closer to TRBJ2-7. The CDR3 loop spans 15 amino acids. The germline V gene encodes CDR1 LNHDA and CDR2 SQIVND (reference sequence). This chain's CDR3 is CASSIVGTGGVEQYF. CDR3 coding DNA: TGTGCCAGTAGTATCGTTGGGACAGGGGGCGTCGAGCAGTACTTC.

The chain links TRBV27 to TRBJ1-5; 7 positions agree with TRBD1. The germline gives CDR1 MNHEY, CDR2 SMNVEV (reference sequence). J lost 6 bases, V lost 0 bases, and 8 bases had no gene match. This CDR3 has 16 residues. In DNA, the CDR3 is TGTGCCAGCAGTTTATCGAGGGCCAGGGGGATTCAGCCCCAGCATTTT. As protein: CASSLSRARGIQPQHF.

This chain links TRBV7-6 with TRBJ1-2; TRBD1 matches 10 bases. The CDR3 loop spans 14 amino acids. The germline V gene encodes CDR1 SGHVS and CDR2 FNYEAQ. Unmatched junction bases numbered 4, after V lost 1 base and J lost 8 bases. The CDR3 DNA sequence: TGTGCCAGCAGCTTAGGACAGGGGGCCGAGGGCTACACCTTC. Protein product: CASSLGQGAEGYTF.

V usage is TRBV6-5 and J usage is TRBJ1-1, with D possibly being TRBD1 (6 bases). The V gene lost 6 bases and the J gene lost 1 base, with 12 bases spanning the gap. This CDR3 is built from 14 residues. Per germline, CDR1 MNHEY and CDR2 SVGAGI. The chain's CDR3 is CASRPQGRNTEAFF. CDR3 DNA sequence: TGTGCCAGCAGGCCACAGGGACGGAACACTGAAGCTTTCTTT.